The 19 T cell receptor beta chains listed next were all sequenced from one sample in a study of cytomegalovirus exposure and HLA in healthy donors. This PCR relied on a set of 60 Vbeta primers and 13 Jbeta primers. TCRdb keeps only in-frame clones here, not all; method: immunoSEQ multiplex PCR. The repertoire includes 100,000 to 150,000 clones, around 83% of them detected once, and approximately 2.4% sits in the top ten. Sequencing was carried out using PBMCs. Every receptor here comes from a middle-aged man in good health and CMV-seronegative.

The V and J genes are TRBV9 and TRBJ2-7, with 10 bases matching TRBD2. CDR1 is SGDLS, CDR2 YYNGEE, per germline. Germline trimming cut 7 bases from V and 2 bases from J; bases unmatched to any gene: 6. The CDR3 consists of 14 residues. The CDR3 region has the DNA TGTGCCAGCGGCCCGGGACTAGCGACCTACGAGCAGTACTTC. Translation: CASGPGLATYEQYF.

For the CDR3, the DNA is TGTGCCAGTAACCCGACAGGGATTGGCAATCAGCCCCAGCATTTT. Residues: CASNPTGIGNQPQHF. The chain has TRBV19 and TRBJ1-5; TRBD1 agrees at 7 bases. Germline loops: CDR1 LNHDA, CDR2 SQIVND (reference sequence). The CDR3 has 15 residues. The V segment lost 7 bases and the J segment 2 bases; nucleotides outside the gene matches: 8.

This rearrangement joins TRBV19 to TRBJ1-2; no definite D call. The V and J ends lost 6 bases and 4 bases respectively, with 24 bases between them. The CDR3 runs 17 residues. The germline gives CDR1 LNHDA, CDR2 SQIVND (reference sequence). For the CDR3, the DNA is TGTGCCAGTAGCGCTGCCGGTCTCCGCTTGACGGGCTATGGCTACACCTTC. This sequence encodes CASSAAGLRLTGYGYTF. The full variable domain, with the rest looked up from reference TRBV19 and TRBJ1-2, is DGGITQSPKYLFRKEGQNVTLSCEQNLNHDAMYWYRQDPGQGLRLIYYSQIVNDFQKGDIAEGYSVSREKKESFPLTVTSAQKNPTAFYLCASSAAGLRLTGYGYTFGSGTRLTVV.

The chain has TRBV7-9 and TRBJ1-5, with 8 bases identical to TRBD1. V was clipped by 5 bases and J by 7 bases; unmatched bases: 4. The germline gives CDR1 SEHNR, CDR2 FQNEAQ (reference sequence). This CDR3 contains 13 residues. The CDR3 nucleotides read TGTGCCAGCAGCCAGACAGGGGAACAGCCCCAGCATTTT. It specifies CASSQTGEQPQHF.

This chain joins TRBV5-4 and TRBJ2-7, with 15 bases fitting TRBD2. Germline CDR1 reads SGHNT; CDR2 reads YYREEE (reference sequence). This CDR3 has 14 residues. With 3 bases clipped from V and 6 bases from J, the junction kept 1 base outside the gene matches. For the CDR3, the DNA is TGTGCCAGCAGCTGGGGACTAGCGGGGGGCGAGCAGTACTTC. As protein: CASSWGLAGGEQYF.

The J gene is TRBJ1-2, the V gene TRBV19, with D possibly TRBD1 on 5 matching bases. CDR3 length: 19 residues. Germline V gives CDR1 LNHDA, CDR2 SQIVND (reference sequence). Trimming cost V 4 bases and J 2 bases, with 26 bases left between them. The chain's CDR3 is CASSTFPGLLPGTNYGYTF. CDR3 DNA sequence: TGTGCCAGTAGTACCTTCCCGGGACTCCTCCCAGGAACCAACTATGGCTACACCTTC.

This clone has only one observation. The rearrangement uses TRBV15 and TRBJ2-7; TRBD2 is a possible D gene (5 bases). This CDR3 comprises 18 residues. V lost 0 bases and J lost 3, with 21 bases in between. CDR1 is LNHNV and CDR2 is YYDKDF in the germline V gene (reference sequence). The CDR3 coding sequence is TGTGCCACCAGCAGAGATTGGTTAACAGTCGCGGGTAACTACGAGCAGTACTTC. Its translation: CATSRDWLTVAGNYEQYF.

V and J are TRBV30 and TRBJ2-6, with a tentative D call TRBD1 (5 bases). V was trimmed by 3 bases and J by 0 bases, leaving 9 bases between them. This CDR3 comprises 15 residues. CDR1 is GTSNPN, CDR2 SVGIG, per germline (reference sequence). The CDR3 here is CAWSRDGSGANVLTF. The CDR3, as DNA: TGTGCCTGGAGCAGGGATGGCTCTGGGGCCAACGTCCTGACTTTC.

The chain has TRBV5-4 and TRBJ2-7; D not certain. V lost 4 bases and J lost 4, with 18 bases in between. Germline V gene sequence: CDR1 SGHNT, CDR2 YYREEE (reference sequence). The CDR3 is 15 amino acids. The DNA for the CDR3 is TGTGCCAGCAGCCCCCCGAGCGCGGCGGCTTACGAGCAGTACTTC. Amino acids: CASSPPSAAAYEQYF.

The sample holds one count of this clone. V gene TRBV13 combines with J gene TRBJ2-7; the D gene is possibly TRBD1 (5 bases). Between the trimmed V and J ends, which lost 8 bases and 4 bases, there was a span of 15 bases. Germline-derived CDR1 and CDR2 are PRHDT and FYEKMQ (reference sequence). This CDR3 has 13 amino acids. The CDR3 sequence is CASVVAGSYEQYF. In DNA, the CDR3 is TGTGCCAGCGTGGTAGCAGGGTCGTACGAGCAGTACTTC.

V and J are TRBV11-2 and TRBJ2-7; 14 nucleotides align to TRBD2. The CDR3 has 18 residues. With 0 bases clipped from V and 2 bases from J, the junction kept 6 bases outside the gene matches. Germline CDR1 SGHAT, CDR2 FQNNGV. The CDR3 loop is CASSLEAGLAGDPYEQYF. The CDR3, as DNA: TGTGCCAGCAGCTTAGAGGCGGGACTAGCGGGGGACCCCTACGAGCAGTACTTC.

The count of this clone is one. CDR3 coding DNA: TGTGCCAGCAGCTCTACAGGGCCCTATGGCTACACCTTC. Translating it yields CASSSTGPYGYTF. This rearrangement joins TRBV7-2 to TRBJ1-2, with a weak D call TRBD1 (6 bases). This CDR3 has 13 residues. V lost 4 bases, J lost 4 bases, and 10 bases lay in between. Per the germline V gene, CDR1 is SGHTA and CDR2 is FQGNSA.

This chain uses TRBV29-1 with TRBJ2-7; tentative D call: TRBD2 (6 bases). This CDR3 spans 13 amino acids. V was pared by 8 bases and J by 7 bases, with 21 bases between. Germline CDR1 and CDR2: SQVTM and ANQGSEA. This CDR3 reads CSILAPLIGEQYF. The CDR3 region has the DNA TGCAGCATACTAGCCCCCCTTATCGGTGAGCAGTACTTC.

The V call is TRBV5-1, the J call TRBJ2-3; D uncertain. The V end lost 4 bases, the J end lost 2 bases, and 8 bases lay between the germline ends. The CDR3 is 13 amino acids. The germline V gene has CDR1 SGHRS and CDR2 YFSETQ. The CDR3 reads CASSPDNTDTQYF. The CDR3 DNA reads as TGCGCCAGCAGCCCAGACAACACAGATACGCAGTATTTT.

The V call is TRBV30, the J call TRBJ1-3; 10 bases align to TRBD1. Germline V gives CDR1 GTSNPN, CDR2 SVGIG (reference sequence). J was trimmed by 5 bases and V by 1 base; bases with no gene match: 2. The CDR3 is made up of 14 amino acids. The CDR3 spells CAWSGQGARNTIYF. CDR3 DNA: TGTGCCTGGAGTGGACAGGGGGCGAGAAACACCATATATTTT.

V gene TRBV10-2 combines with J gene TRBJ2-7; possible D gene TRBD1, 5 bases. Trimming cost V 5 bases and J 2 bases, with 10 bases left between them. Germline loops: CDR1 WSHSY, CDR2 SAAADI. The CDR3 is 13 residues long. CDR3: CASSSVRAYEQYF. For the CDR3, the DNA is TGCGCCAGCAGTTCCGTCAGGGCCTACGAGCAGTACTTC.

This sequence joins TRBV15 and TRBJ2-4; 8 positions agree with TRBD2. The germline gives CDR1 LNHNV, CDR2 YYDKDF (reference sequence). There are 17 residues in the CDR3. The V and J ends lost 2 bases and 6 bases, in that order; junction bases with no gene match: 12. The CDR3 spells CATSRYGLRGGRNIQYF. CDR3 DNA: TGTGCCACCAGCAGATATGGGCTACGGGGGGGCCGAAACATTCAGTACTTC.

CDR3 amino acids: CASSPLDSAYEQYF. In DNA, the CDR3 is TGTGCCAGCAGCCCACTCGACTCGGCCTACGAGCAGTACTTC. The chain couples TRBV5-6 to TRBJ2-7, with no clear D. CDR1 is SGHDT and CDR2 is YYEEEE in the germline V gene. Deletions cut 4 bases from V and 2 bases from J, with 13 bases between. The CDR3 loop spans 14 amino acids.

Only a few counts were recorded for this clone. The CDR3 nucleotides read TGCGCCAGCAGCTTGGAGGGGCCCTTCTCTGGAAACACCATATATTTT. Translating it yields CASSLEGPFSGNTIYF. The chain couples TRBV5-1 to TRBJ1-3; tentatively, D is TRBD1 (5 bases). Trimming took off 0 bases at V and 0 bases at J, with 10 bases between the two ends. Germline V gene sequence: CDR1 SGHRS, CDR2 YFSETQ. The CDR3 has 16 amino acids.